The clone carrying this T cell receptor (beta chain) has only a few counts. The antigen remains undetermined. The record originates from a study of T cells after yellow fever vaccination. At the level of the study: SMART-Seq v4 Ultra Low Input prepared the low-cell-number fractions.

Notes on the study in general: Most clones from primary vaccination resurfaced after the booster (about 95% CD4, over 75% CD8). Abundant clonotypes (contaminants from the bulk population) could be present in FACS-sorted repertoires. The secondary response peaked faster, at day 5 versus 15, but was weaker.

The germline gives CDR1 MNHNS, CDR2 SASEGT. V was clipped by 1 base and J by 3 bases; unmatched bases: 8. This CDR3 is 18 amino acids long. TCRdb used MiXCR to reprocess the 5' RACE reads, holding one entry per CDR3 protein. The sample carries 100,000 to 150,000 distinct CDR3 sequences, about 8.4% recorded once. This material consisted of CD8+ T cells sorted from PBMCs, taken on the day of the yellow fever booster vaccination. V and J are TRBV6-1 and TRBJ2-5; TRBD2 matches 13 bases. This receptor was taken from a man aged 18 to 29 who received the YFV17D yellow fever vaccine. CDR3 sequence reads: CASSEETSGGAIEETQYF. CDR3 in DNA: TGTGCCAGCAGTGAAGAAACTAGCGGGGGGGCCATCGAAGAGACCCAGTACTTC.